What follows are 22 T cell receptor beta chains derived from one specimen sequenced in a study of radiation and T cells in renal cell carcinoma. Libraries were prepared by immunoSEQ multiplex PCR; TCRdb keeps only in-frame clonotypes and omits some of them. The table lists about 130,000 clones, 81% of them singletons. Time point: blood 2 weeks post-SBRT. The treatment here: 15 Gy SBRT to primary tumor, nephrectomy 4 weeks later. The sample consisted of blood, taken from a patient whose treatment included radiotherapy and nephrectomy. The receptor source for this set is a man between 50 and 59 years old with renal cell carcinoma.

The chain links TRBV4-2 to TRBJ2-5; D is undetermined. The V end lost 1 base, the J end lost 2 bases, and 14 bases lay between the germline ends. There are 16 residues in the CDR3. Germline lookup yields CDR1 LGHNA and CDR2 YNFKEQ. As DNA, the CDR3 is TGTGCCAGCAGCCAAGTCGGATCGAGCGCTCAAGAGACCCAGTACTTC. Its protein product is CASSQVGSSAQETQYF.

The chain carries TRBV7-8 and TRBJ2-7; D unresolved. The CDR3 runs 14 residues. V gave up 5 bases and J gave up 0 bases, with 11 bases separating them. The germline gives CDR1 SGHVS, CDR2 FQNEAQ. The chain's CDR3 is CASSATLSSYEQYF. The CDR3 coding sequence is TGTGCCAGCAGCGCGACACTATCCTCCTACGAGCAGTACTTC.

This clone is a singleton in its sample. The chain joins TRBV4-3 to TRBJ2-7; TRBD2 might be the D (7 bases). This CDR3 is built from 15 residues. Germline V lookup: CDR1 LGHNA, CDR2 YSLEER. V was trimmed by 0 bases and J by 2 bases, leaving 11 bases between them. The CDR3 nucleotides read TGCGCCAGCAGCCAAGATCCGGGGGGCACCTACGAGCAGTACTTC. Protein: CASSQDPGGTYEQYF.

This chain joins TRBV9 and TRBJ1-5; a possible D gene is TRBD1 (5 bases). The CDR3 runs to 13 residues. Trimming took 1 base from V and 8 from J, leaving 10 bases between them. The germline V gene has CDR1 SGDLS and CDR2 YYNGEE. The DNA for the CDR3 is TGTGCCAGCAGCGTATCAGGGTGGGAGCCCCAGCATTTT. Protein sequence: CASSVSGWEPQHF.

V gene TRBV21-1 combines with J gene TRBJ1-5; the table's D gene call, TRBD1, was not cross checked with the DNA. TRBV21-1 is flagged as a pseudogene. The CDR3 is made up of 15 amino acids. CDR3 sequence: CASSKVGTDNQPQHF. CDR3 sequence (DNA): TGTGCCAGCAGCAAAGTCGGGACAGACAATCAGCCCCAGCATTTT.

The chain combines TRBV13 with TRBJ1-1; TRBD1 might be the D (5 bases). V dropped 1 base and J dropped 6 bases, with 12 bases sitting between them. Germline V CDR1 and CDR2: PRHDT, FYEKMQ (reference sequence). This CDR3 comprises 14 residues. Here the CDR3 DNA reads TGTGCCAGCAGCTTAGTGGCAGGGAAGGCTGAAGCTTTCTTT. It encodes CASSLVAGKAEAFF.

Here the CDR3 reads CASSLGRPNSNQPQHF. CDR3 bases: TGTGCCAGCAGCTTAGGTCGGCCGAATAGCAATCAGCCCCAGCATTTT. The J gene is TRBJ1-5, the V gene TRBV7-8; D is unclear. Trimming took off 1 base at V and 0 bases at J, with 10 bases between the two ends. CDR1 and CDR2 (germline): SGHVS, FQNEAQ. The CDR3 length is 16 residues.

The rearrangement uses TRBV5-1 and TRBJ2-3; D not certain. This CDR3 comprises 13 residues. The V end was cut by 0 bases, the J end by 9 bases, with 11 bases between. Germline CDR1 SGHRS, CDR2 YFSETQ. CDR3 DNA sequence: TGCGCCAGCAGCTTGGATCCGGATTGGACGCAGTATTTT. Amino acid sequence: CASSLDPDWTQYF. The full variable domain, in which reference TRBV5-1 and TRBJ2-3 provide the parts outside the CDR3, is KAGVTQTPRYLIKTRGQQVTLSCSPISGHRSVSWYQQTPGQGLQFLFEYFSETQRNKGNFPGRFSGRQFSNSRSEMNVSTLELGDSALYLCASSLDPDWTQYFGPGTRLTVL.

This sequence joins TRBV9 and TRBJ2-1; D might be TRBD2 (5 bases). From germline, CDR1 is SGDLS and CDR2 YYNGEE. The CDR3 contains 16 residues. V was trimmed by 0 bases and J by 6 bases, leaving 16 bases between them. CDR3 sequence: CASSVATLALSNEQFF. The CDR3 coding sequence is TGTGCCAGCAGCGTAGCTACGTTAGCGCTGAGCAATGAGCAGTTCTTC.

The chain uses TRBV4-3 and TRBJ2-7; 9 bases are shared with TRBD2. CDR3 length equals 16 residues. CDR1 is LGHNA, CDR2 YSLEER, per germline. V lost 0 bases to trimming and J lost 2 bases; unmatched junction nucleotides: 5. CDR3 bases: TGCGCCAGCAGCCAAGATGTGGGCGGGGGGGCCTACGAGCAGTACTTC. This sequence encodes CASSQDVGGGAYEQYF.

The V call is TRBV10-3, the J call TRBJ2-3; D may be TRBD2 (5 bases). This CDR3 spans 11 amino acids. Looked up from germline, CDR1 is ENHRY and CDR2 is SYGVKD. The V gene lost 6 bases and the J gene lost 6 bases, with 7 bases spanning the gap. The CDR3 here is CAISWRDTQYF. The DNA of the CDR3 is TGTGCCATCAGCTGGAGGGATACGCAGTATTTT.

This clone has only one observation. This chain links TRBV6-1 with TRBJ1-6; no firm D call. CDR1 is MNHNS, CDR2 SASEGT, per germline. The CDR3 loop spans 15 amino acids. With 4 bases removed from V and 9 bases from J, the gap between germline ends came to 16 bases. The chain's CDR3 is CASSVTQRGGSPLHF. CDR3 nucleotide sequence: TGTGCCAGCAGTGTGACACAAAGAGGAGGTTCACCCCTCCACTTT.

This clone was observed a few times. CDR3: CASSQPTGAKVNQPQHF. CDR3 DNA: TGCGCCAGCAGCCAACCTACAGGGGCGAAGGTGAATCAGCCCCAGCATTTT. This chain links TRBV4-1 with TRBJ1-5, with 7 bases that match TRBD1. The CDR3 sequence is 17 residues long. The V and J ends lost 2 bases and 4 bases, in that order; junction bases with no gene match: 11. Germline CDR1 and CDR2: MGHRA and YSYEKL.

The chain employs TRBV7-8 and TRBJ2-1; D gene uncertain. The CDR3 loop spans 15 amino acids. Trimming left V 2 bases short and J 0 bases short, with 8 bases between. Germline lookup yields CDR1 SGHVS and CDR2 FQNEAQ. This CDR3 reads CASSLIESSYNEQFF. DNA of the CDR3: TGTGCCAGCAGCTTAATAGAAAGCTCCTACAATGAGCAGTTCTTC.

The chain couples TRBV10-3 to TRBJ1-3; D call uncertain. The V end was cut by 0 bases, the J end by 5 bases, with 8 bases between. The CDR3 is 14 amino acids. Germline CDR1 and CDR2: ENHRY and SYGVKD. Here the CDR3 DNA reads TGTGCCATCAGTGAGTCGGGCTGGAGAAACACCATATATTTT. Translation gives CAISESGWRNTIYF.

The chain uses TRBV6-6 and TRBJ1-2; D possibly corresponds to TRBD1 (5 bases). V was cut by 11 bases and J by 7 bases, with 20 bases left in between. The germline CDR1 and CDR2 sequences are MNHNY and SVGAGI (reference sequence). This CDR3 has 13 residues. Here the CDR3 reads CAGTRGFRGGYTF. For the CDR3, the DNA is TGTGCCGGTACACGGGGCTTTCGGGGTGGCTACACCTTC.

As to this clone: The identical CDR3 is also encoded by other nucleotide sequences in the sample. V gene TRBV18 combines with J gene TRBJ1-1; D call uncertain. CDR3 length: 13 residues. V was trimmed by 1 base and J by 2 bases, leaving 5 bases between them. Germline loops: CDR1 KGHSH, CDR2 LQKENI. The CDR3 DNA reads as TGTGCCAGCTCACCACAGGTAAACACTGAAGCTTTCTTT. Translated, it gives CASSPQVNTEAFF.

The V gene is TRBV2, the J gene TRBJ1-5; D possibly corresponds to TRBD1 (6 bases). The CDR3 extends over 15 amino acids. The ends were cut back, 1 base at V and 7 bases at J, with 14 bases in the middle. The germline CDR1 and CDR2 sequences are SNHLY and FYNNEI. CDR3 loop: CASSEEGTGSQPQHF. The CDR3 DNA is TGTGCCAGCAGTGAAGAGGGTACAGGGAGCCAGCCCCAGCATTTT.

V and J are TRBV19 and TRBJ1-5; possibly TRBD1 for D (6 bases). This CDR3 is built from 15 residues. Germline CDR1 and CDR2: LNHDA and SQIVND (reference sequence). The ends were cut back, 1 base at V and 6 bases at J, with 13 bases in the middle. This chain's CDR3 is CASSIGQGRGQPQHF. CDR3 sequence (DNA): TGTGCCAGTAGTATAGGCCAGGGGCGAGGTCAGCCCCAGCATTTT.

This clone came up once. This rearrangement joins TRBV7-8 to TRBJ2-7, with 10 bases lining up with TRBD1. The V and J ends lost 5 bases and 3 bases, in that order; junction bases with no gene match: 7. Germline V gene data show CDR1 as SGHVS and CDR2 as FQNEAQ. This CDR3 is built from 15 residues. In DNA form, the CDR3 reads TGTGCCAGCAGCGCACTGCGGACAGGGGGCTACGAGCAGTACTTC. It codes for CASSALRTGGYEQYF.

The V call is TRBV5-4, the J call TRBJ2-3; a weak D match, TRBD2 (6 bases). The CDR3 length is 16 residues. The ends were cut back, 0 bases at V and 2 bases at J, with 13 bases in the middle. Looked up from germline, CDR1 is SGHNT and CDR2 is YYREEE (reference sequence). The CDR3 nucleotides are TGTGCCAGCAGCTTGGCCGGGAGCGCCGCCACAGATACGCAGTATTTT. Translating gives CASSLAGSAATDTQYF.

The rearrangement uses TRBV5-1 and TRBJ1-2, with no clear D. CDR3 size: 15 residues. Trimming left V 0 bases short and J 6 bases short, with 15 bases between. Germline V CDR1 and CDR2: SGHRS, YFSETQ. CDR3 bases: TGCGCCAGCAGCTTGGCCGAAGGACGAACGAATGGCTACACCTTC. The encoded protein is CASSLAEGRTNGYTF.